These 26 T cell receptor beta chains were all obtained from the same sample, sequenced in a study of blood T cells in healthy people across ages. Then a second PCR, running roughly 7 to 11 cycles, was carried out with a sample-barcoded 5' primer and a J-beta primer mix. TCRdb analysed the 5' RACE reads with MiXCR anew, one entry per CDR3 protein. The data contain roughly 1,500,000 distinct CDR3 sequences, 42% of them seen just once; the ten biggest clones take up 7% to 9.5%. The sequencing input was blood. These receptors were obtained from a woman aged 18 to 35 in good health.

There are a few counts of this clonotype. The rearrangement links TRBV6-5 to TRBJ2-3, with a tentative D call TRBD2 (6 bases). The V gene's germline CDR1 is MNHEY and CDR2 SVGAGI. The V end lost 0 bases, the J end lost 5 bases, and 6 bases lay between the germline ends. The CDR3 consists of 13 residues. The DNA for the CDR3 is TGTGCCAGCAGTTACTCCGGGGGAGATACGCAGTATTTT. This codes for CASSYSGGDTQYF.

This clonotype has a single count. The CDR3 reads CSVEDGLAAYNEQFF. Written as DNA, the CDR3 is TGCAGCGTTGAAGATGGACTAGCGGCCTACAATGAGCAGTTCTTC. J is TRBJ2-1 and V is TRBV29-1; 10 nucleotides line up with TRBD2. The V gene's germline CDR1 is SQVTM and CDR2 ANQGSEA. The CDR3 is 15 amino acids. J lost 2 bases, V lost 0 bases, and 1 base had no gene match.

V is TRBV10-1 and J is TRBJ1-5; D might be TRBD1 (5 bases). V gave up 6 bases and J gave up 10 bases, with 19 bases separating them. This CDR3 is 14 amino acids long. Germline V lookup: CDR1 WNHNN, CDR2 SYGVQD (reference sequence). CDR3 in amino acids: CASSPGGLPYPQHF. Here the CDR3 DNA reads TGCGCCAGCAGCCCCGGGGGACTCCCGTACCCCCAGCATTTT.

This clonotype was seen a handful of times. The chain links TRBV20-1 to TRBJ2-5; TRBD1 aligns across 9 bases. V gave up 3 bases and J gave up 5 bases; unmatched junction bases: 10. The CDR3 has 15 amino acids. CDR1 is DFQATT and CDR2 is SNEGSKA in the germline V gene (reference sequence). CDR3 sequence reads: CSASVWDRAAETQYF. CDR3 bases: TGCAGTGCTAGCGTCTGGGACAGGGCTGCGGAGACCCAGTACTTC.

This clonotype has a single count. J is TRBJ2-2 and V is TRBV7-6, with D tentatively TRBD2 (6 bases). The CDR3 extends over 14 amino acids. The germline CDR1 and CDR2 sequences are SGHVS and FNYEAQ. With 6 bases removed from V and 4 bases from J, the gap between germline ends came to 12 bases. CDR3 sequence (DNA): TGTGCCAGCAGTACAAGGGGAGGCACCGGGGAGCTGTTTTTT. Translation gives CASSTRGGTGELFF.

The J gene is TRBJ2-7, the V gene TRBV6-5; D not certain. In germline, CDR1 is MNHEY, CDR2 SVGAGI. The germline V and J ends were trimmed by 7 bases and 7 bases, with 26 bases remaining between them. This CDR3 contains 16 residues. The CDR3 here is CASNPSPPGKYNEQYF. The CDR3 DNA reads TGTGCCAGCAACCCGTCACCACCGGGCAAATACAATGAGCAGTACTTC.

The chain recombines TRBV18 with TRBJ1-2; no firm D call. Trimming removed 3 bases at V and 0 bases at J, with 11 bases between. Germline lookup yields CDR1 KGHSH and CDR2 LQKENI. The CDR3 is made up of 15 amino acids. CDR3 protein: CASSPPGEPNYGYTF. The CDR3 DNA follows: TGTGCCAGCTCACCTCCGGGAGAACCTAACTATGGCTACACCTTC.

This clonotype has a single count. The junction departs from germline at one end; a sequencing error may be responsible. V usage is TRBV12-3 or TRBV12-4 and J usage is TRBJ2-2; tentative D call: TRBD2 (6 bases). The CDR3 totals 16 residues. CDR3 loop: CASSLNGLANTEELFF. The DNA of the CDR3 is TGTGCCAGCAGTTTAAACGGCCTAGCGAACACCGAGGAGCTGTTTTTT.

DNA of the CDR3: TGTGCCAGCAGCGTAGGTCAGGGGGCCGAAAAACTGTTTTTT. Amino acid sequence: CASSVGQGAEKLFF. This chain links TRBV7-9 with TRBJ1-4, with TRBD1 matching over 8 bases. The ends lost 5 bases at V and 8 bases at J; junction bases unmatched: 7. The CDR3 runs to 14 residues. CDR1 and CDR2 (germline): SEHNR, FQNEAQ (reference sequence).

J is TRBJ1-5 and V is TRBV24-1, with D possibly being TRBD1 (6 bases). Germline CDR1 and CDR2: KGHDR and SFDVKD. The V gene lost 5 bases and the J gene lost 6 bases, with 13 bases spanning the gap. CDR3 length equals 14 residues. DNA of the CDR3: TGTGCCACCAGTGGTCATGGGGGCGGTCAGCCCCAGCATTTT. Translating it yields CATSGHGGGQPQHF.

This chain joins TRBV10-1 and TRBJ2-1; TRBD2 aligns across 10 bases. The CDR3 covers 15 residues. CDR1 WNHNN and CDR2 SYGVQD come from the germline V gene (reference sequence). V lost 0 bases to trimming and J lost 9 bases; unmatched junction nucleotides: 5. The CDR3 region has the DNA TGCGCCAGCAGTGAGTCGGCAAGCGGGAGGGGTGAGCAGTTCTTC. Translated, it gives CASSESASGRGEQFF.

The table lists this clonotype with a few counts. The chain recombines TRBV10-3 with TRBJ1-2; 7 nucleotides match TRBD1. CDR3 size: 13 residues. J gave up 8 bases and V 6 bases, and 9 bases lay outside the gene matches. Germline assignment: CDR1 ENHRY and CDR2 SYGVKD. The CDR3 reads CAISPTGRDGYTF. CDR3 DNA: TGTGCCATCAGCCCGACAGGGAGGGACGGCTACACCTTC.

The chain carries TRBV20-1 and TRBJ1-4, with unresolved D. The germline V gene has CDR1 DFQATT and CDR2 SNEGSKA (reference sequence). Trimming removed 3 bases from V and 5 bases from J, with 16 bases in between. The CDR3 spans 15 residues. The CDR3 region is CSARVGVGENEKLFF. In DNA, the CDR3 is TGCAGTGCTAGGGTCGGGGTCGGGGAAAATGAAAAACTGTTTTTT.

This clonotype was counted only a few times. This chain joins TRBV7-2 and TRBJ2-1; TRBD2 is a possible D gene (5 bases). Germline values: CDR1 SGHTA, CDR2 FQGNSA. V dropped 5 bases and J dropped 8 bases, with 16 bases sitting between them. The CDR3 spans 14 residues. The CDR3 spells CASSPERVLDEQFF. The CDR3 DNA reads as TGTGCCAGCAGCCCCGAGAGGGTCTTGGATGAGCAGTTCTTC.

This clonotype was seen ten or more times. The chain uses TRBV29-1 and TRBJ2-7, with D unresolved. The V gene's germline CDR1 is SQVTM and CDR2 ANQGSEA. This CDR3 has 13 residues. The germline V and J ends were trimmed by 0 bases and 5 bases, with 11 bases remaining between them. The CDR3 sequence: CSVEEEGSDEQYF. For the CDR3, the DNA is TGCAGCGTTGAAGAGGAAGGTAGTGACGAGCAGTACTTC.

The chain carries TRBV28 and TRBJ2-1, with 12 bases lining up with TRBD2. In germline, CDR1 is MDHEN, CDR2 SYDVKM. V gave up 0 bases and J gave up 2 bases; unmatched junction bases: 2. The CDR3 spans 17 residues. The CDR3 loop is CASSLWLAGGAYNEQFF. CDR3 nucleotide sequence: TGTGCCAGCAGTTTATGGCTAGCGGGGGGGGCCTACAATGAGCAGTTCTTC.

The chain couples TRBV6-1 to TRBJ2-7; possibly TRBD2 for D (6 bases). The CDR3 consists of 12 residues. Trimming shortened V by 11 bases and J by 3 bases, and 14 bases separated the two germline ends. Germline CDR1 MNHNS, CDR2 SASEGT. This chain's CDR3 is CALSGESYEQYF. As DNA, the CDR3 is TGTGCCCTATCGGGGGAGAGCTACGAGCAGTACTTC.

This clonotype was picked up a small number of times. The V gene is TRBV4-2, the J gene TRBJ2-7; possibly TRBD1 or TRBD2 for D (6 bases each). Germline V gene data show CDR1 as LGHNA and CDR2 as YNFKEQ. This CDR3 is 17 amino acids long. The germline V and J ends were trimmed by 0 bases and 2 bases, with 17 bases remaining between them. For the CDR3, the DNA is TGTGCCAGCAGCCAAGAATACATCGGGGGCCGGACCTACGAGCAGTACTTC. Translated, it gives CASSQEYIGGRTYEQYF.

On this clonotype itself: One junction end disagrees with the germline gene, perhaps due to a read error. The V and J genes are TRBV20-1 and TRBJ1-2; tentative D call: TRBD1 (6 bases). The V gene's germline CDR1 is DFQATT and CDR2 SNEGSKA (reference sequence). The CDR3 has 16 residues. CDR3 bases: TGCAGTGCTAGAGGTCCACAGCCAGGGGCAAACTATGGCCACACCTTC. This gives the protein CSARGPQPGANYGHTF.

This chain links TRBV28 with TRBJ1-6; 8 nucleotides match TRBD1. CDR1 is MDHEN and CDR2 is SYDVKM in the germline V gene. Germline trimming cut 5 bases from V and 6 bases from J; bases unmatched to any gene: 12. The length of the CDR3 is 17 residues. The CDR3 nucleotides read TGTGCCAGCAGTCCTCTCCGGGACAGGTCTCTTAATTCACCCCTCCACTTT. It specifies CASSPLRDRSLNSPLHF.

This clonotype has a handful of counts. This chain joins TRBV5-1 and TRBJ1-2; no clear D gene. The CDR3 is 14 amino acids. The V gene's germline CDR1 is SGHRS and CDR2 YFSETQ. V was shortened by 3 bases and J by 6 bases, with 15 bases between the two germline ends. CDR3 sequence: CASSSQVGDDGYTF. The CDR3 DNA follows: TGCGCCAGCAGCTCCCAGGTGGGCGACGATGGCTACACCTTC.

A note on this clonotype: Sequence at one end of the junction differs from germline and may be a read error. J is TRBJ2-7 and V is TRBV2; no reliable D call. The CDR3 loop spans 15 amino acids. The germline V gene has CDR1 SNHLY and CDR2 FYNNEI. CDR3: CASSGDGSSSYGQYF. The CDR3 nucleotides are TGTGCCAGCAGTGGAGACGGGTCCAGCTCCTACGGGCAGTACTTC. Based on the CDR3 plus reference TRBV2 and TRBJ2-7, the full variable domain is EPEVTQTPSHQVTQMGQEVILRCVPISNHLYFYWYRQILGQKVEFLVSFYNNEISEKSEIFDDQFSVERPDGSNFTLKIRSTKLEDSAMYFCASSGDGSSSYGQYFGPGTRLTVT.

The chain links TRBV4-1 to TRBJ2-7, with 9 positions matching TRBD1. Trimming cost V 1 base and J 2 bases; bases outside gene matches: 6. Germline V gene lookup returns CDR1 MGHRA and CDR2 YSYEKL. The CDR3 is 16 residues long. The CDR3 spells CASSQVSGQGPYEQYF. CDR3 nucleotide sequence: TGCGCCAGCAGCCAAGTCAGCGGACAGGGGCCCTACGAGCAGTACTTC.

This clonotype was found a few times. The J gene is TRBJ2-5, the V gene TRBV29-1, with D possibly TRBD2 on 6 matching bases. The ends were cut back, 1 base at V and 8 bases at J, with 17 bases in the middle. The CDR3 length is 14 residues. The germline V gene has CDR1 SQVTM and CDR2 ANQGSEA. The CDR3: CSVEGRELGDTQYF. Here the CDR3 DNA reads TGCAGCGTTGAAGGTCGGGAGTTGGGAGATACCCAGTACTTC.

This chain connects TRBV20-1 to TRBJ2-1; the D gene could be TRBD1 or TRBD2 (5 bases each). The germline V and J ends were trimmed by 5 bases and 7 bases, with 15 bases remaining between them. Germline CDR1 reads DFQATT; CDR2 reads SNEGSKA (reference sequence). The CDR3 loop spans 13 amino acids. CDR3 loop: CSAPGPPTNEQFF. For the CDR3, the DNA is TGCAGTGCTCCGGGACCCCCCACGAATGAGCAGTTCTTC.

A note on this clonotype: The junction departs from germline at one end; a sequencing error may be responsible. The CDR3 DNA follows: TGTACCAGCAGTTGGACGGACGAGGAGGATACGCAGTATTTT. Encoded protein: CTSSWTDEEDTQYF. This chain joins TRBV6-5 and TRBJ2-3; D gene uncertain. CDR3 length equals 14 residues. In germline, CDR1 is MNHEY, CDR2 SVGAGI.